This TCR beta chain was sequenced during a study of human T cells and chemical hapten exposure. The V end was cut by 0 bases, the J end by 3 bases, with 15 bases between. The CDR3 length is 16 residues. The germline gives CDR1 DFQATT, CDR2 SNEGSKA (reference sequence). How the authors handled the data: Sample-level TCR yields exhibited a median of 95,638, with a range of 23,224 to 690,600. TCRdb analysed the RACE reads with MiXCR anew, one entry per CDR3 protein. The V and J calls and clone size come from TCRdb's table, not from the authors' own analysis. Here the sample spans about 80,000 distinct CDR3 sequences, approximately 8% being singletons. As to time point: patch test 1, 2 weeks after DPC sensitization. The treatment denotes: therapeutic diphenylcyclopropenone sensitization with weekly scalp DPC. Donors, patients with alopecia ranging from 18 to 70 years old and judged suitable for DPC, provided samples.

This receptor was identified in a young woman with alopecia areata. Some clones in this sample may be carry-over from other donors' samples. Sequences were derived from whole blood, sampled in connection with sensitization to the hapten diphenylcyclopropenone (DPC). V is TRBV20-1 and J is TRBJ1-5; perhaps TRBD1 as D (6 bases). CDR3 sequence: CSARDSTGRNNQPQHF. The CDR3 DNA is TGCAGTGCTAGAGATTCGACAGGTAGGAACAATCAGCCCCAGCATTTT.